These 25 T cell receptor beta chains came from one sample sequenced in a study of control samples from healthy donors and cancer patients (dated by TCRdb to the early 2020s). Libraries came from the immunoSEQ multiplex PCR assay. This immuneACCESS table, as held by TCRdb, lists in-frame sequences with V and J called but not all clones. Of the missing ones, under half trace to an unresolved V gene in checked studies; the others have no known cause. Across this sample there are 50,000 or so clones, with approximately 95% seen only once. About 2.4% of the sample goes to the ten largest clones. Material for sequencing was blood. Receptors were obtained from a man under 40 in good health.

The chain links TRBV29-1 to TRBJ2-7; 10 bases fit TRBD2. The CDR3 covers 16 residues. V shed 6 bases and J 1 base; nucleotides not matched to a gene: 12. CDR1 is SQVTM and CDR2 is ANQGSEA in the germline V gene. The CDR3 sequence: CSVQKSSGGFSYEQYF. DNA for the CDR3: TGCAGCGTCCAAAAATCTAGCGGGGGTTTTTCCTACGAGCAGTACTTC.

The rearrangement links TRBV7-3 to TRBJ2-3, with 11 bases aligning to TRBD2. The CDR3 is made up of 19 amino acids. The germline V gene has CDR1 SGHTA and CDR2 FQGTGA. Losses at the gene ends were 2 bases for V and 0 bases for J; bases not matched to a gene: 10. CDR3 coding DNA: TGTGCCAGCAGCTTATCTTTAGCGGGAGGGCTACCTAGCACAGATACGCAGTATTTT. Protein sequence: CASSLSLAGGLPSTDTQYF.

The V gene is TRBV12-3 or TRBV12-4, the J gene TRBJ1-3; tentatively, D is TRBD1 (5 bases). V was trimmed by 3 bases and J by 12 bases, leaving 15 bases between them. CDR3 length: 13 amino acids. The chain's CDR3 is CASSLGGETGIYF. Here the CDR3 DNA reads TGTGCCAGCAGTTTGGGTGGGGAAACAGGCATATATTTT.

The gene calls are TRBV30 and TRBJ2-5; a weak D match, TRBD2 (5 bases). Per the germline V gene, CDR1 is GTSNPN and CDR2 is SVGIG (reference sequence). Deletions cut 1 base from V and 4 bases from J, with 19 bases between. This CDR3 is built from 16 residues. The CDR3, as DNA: TGTGCCTGGAGTGGTCCGGACTTTGGACCGCCAGAGACCCAGTACTTC. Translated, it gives CAWSGPDFGPPETQYF.

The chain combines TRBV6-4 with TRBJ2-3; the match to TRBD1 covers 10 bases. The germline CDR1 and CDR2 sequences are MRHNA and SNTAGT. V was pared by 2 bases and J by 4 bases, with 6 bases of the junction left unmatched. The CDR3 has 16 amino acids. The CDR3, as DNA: TGTGCCAGCAGTGACACGGGACAGGGGCGCGCAGATACGCAGTATTTT. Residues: CASSDTGQGRADTQYF.

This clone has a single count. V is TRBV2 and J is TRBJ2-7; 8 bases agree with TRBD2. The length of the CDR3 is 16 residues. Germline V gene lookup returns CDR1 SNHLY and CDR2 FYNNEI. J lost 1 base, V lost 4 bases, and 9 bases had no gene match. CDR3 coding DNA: TGTGCCAGCAGTGTAATAGCGGGACTACTTTCCTACGAGCAGTACTTC. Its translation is CASSVIAGLLSYEQYF.

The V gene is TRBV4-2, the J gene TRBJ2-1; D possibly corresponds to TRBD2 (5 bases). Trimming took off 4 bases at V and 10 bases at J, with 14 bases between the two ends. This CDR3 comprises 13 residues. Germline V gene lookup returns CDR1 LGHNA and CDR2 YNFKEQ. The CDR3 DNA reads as TGTGCCAGCAGCCCAAGGCGAGAGCGGGAGCAGTTCTTC. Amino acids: CASSPRREREQFF.

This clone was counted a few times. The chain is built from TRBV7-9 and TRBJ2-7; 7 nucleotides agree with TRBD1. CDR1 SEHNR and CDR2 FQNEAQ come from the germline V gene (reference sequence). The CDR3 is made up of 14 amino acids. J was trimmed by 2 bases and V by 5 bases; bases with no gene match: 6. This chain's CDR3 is CASSAEGAPYEQYF. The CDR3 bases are TGTGCCAGCAGCGCCGAGGGGGCTCCCTACGAGCAGTACTTC. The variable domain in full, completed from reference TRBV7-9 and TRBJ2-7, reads DTGVSQNPRHKITKRGQNVTFRCDPISEHNRLYWYRQTLGQGPEFLTYFQNEAQLEKSRLLSDRFSAERPKGSFSTLEIQRTEQGDSAMYLCASSAEGAPYEQYFGPGTRLTVT.

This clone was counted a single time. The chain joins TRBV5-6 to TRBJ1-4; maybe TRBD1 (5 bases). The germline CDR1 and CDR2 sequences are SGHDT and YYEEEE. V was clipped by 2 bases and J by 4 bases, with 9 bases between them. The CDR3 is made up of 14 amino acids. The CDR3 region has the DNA TGTGCCAGCAGCTTCTGGGACGGTAATGAAAAACTGTTTTTT. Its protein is CASSFWDGNEKLFF.

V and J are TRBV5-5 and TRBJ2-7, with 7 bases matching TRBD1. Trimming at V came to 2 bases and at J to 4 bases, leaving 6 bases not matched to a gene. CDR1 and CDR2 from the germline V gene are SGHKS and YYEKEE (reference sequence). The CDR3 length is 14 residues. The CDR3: CASSFWDRTYEQYF. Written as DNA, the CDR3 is TGTGCCAGCAGCTTCTGGGACAGAACGTACGAGCAGTACTTC.

CDR3 nucleotides: TGTGCCTGGAACCGGAACACTGAAGCTTTCTTT. Amino acid sequence: CAWNRNTEAFF. The chain couples TRBV30 to TRBJ1-1; D remains ambiguous. Between the trimmed V and J ends, which lost 4 bases and 1 base, there was a span of 4 bases. CDR1 is GTSNPN, CDR2 SVGIG, per germline (reference sequence). This CDR3 has 11 residues.

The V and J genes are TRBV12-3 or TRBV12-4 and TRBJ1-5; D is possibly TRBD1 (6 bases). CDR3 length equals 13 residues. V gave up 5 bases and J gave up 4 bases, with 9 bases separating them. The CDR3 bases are TGTGCCAGCAGTCCACAGGGAAATCAGCCCCAGCATTTT. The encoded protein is CASSPQGNQPQHF.

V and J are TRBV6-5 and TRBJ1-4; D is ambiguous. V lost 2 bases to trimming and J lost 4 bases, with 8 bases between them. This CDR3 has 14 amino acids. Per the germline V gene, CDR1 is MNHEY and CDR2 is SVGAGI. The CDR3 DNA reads TGTGCCAGCAGTTACACGAGGGTTAATGAAAAACTGTTTTTT. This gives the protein CASSYTRVNEKLFF.

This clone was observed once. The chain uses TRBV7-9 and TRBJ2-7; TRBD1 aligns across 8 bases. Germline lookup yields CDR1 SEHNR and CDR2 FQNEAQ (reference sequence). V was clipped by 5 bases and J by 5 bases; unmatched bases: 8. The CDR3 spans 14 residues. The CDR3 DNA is TGTGCCAGCAGCGTACCAGGGGGCGGGGACGAGCAGTACTTC. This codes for CASSVPGGGDEQYF.

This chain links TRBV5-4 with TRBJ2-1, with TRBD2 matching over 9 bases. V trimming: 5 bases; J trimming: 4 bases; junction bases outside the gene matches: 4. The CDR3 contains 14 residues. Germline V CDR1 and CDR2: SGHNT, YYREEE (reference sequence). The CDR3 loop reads CASRKRGAYNEQFF. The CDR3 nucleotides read TGTGCCAGCAGGAAGCGGGGGGCTTACAATGAGCAGTTCTTC.

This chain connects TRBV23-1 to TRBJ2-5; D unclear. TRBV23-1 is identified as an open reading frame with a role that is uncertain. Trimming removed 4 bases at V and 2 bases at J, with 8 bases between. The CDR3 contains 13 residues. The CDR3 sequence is CASSRQDQETQYF. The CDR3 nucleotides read TGCGCCAGCAGTCGGCAGGATCAAGAGACCCAGTACTTC.

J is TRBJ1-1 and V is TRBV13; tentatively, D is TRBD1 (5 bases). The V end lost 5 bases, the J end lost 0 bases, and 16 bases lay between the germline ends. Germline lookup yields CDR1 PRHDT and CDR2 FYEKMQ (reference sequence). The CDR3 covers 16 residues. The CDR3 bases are TGTGCCAGCAGCCCGGGACGCCGGTTCATGAACACTGAAGCTTTCTTT. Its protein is CASSPGRRFMNTEAFF. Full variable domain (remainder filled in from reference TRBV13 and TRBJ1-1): AAGVIQSPRHLIKEKRETATLKCYPIPRHDTVYWYQQGPGQDPQFLISFYEKMQSDKGSIPDRFSAQQFSDYHSELNMSSLELGDSALYFCASSPGRRFMNTEAFFGQGTRLTVV.

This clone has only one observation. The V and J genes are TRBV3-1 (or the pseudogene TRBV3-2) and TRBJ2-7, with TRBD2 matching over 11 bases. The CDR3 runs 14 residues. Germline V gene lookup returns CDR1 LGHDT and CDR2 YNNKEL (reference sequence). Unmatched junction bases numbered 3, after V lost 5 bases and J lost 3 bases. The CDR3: CASSVTSGNYEQYF. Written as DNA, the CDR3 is TGTGCCAGCAGCGTGACTAGCGGGAACTACGAGCAGTACTTC.

The CDR3: CASSKQGRDSPLHF. In DNA form, the CDR3 reads TGTGCCAGCAGTAAGCAGGGGAGAGATTCACCCCTCCACTTT. The genes are TRBV6-5 and TRBJ1-6; possibly TRBD1 for D (6 bases). Germline-derived CDR1 and CDR2 are MNHEY and SVGAGI. This CDR3 is 14 amino acids long. The germline V and J ends were trimmed by 5 bases and 8 bases, with 13 bases remaining between them.

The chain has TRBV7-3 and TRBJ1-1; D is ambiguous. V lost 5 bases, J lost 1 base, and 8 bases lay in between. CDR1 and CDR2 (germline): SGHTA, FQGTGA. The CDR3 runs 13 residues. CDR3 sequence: CASSLEENTEAFF. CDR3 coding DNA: TGTGCCAGCAGCCTTGAGGAGAACACTGAAGCTTTCTTT. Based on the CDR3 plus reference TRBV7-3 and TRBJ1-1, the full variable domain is GAGVSQTPSNKVTEKGKYVELRCDPISGHTALYWYRQSLGQGPEFLIYFQGTGAADDSGLPNDRFFAVRPEGSVSTLKIQRTERGDSAVYLCASSLEENTEAFFGQGTRLTVV.

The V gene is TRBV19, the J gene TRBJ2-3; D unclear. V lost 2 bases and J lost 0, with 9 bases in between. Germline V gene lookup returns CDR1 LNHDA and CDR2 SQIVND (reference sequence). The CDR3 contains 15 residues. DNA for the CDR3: TGTGCCAGTAGTATATACCCGGGTAGCACAGATACGCAGTATTTT. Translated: CASSIYPGSTDTQYF.

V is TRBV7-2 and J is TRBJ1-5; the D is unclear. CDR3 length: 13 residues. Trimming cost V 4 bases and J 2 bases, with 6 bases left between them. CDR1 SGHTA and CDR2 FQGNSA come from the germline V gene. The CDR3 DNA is TGTGCCAGCAGCTCCGATGGCAATCAGCCCCAGCATTTT. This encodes CASSSDGNQPQHF.

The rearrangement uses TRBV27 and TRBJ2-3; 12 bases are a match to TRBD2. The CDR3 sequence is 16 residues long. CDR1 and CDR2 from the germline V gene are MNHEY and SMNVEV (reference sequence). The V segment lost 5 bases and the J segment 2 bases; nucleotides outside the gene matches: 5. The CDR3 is CASSPLAGGTTDTQYF. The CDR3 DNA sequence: TGTGCCAGCAGTCCACTAGCGGGAGGAACCACAGATACGCAGTATTTT.

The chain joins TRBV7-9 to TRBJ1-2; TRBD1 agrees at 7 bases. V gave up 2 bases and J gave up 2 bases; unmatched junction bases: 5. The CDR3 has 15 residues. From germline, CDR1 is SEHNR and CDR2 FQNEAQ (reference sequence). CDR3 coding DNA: TGTGCCAGCAGCTTATGGAGGGGGCAGAACTATGGCTACACCTTC. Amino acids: CASSLWRGQNYGYTF.

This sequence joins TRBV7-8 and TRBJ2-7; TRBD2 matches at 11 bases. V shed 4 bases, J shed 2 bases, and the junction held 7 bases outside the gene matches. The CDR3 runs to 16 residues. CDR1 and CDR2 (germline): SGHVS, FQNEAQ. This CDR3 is CASSSQLAGVAYEQYF. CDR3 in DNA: TGTGCCAGCAGCTCCCAACTAGCGGGAGTAGCCTACGAGCAGTACTTC. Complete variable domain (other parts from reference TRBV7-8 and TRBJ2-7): GAGVSQSPRYKVAKRGQDVALRCDPISGHVSLFWYQQALGQGPEFLTYFQNEAQLDKSGLPSDRFFAERPEGSVSTLKIQRTQQEDSAVYLCASSSQLAGVAYEQYFGPGTRLTVT.